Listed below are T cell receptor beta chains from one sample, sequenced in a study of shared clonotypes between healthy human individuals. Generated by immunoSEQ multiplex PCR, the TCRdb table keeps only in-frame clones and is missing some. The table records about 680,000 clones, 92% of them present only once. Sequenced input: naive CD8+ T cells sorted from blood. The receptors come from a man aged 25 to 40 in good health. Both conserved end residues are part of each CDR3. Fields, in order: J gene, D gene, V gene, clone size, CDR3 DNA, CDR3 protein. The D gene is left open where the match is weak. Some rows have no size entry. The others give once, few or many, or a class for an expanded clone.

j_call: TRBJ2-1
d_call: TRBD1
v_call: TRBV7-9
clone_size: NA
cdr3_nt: TGTGCCAGCAACAGGGGCAATGAGCAGTTCTTC
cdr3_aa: CASNRGNEQFF

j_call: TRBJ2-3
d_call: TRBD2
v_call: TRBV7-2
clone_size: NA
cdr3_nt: TGTGCCAGCAGCTTAGGGGGAGGGAACACAGATACGCAGTATTTT
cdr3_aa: CASSLGGGNTDTQYF

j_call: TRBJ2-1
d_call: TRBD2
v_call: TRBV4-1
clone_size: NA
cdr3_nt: TGCGCCAGCAGCCCTGGACCAGCGGGAGATGAGCAGTTCTTC
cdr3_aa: CASSPGPAGDEQFF

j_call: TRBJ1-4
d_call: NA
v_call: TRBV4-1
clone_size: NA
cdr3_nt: TGCGCCAGCAGCCCCCAAGGAGGGAATGAAAAACTGTTTTTT
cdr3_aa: CASSPQGGNEKLFF

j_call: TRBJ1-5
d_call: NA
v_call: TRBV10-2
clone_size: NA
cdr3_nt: TGCGCCAGCAGTGAAAGGGGATGGAATCAGCCCCAGCATTTT
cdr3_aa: CASSERGWNQPQHF

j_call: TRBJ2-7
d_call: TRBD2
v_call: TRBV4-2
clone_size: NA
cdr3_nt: TGTGCCAGCAGCCAAGAAGGGGCGGGAGGGCCCCCGGGGCAGTACTTC
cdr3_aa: CASSQEGAGGPPGQYF

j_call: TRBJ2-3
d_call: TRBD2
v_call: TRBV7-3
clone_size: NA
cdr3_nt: TGTGCCAGCAGCTTATGGGCTAGCGGGAACAGGGAAGATACGCAGTATTTT
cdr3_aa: CASSLWASGNREDTQYF

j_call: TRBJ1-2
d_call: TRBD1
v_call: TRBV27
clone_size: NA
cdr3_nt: TGTGCCAGCAGTCACAGGGGGAACTATGGCTACACCTTC
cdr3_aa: CASSHRGNYGYTF

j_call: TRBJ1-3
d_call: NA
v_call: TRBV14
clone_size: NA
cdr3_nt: TGTGCCAGCAGCCGCCCCGGGCAGCACTCTGGAAACACCATATATTTT
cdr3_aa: CASSRPGQHSGNTIYF

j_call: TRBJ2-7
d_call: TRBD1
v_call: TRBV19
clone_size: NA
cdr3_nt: TGTGCCAGTACCGGGACAGGGAAAATTTCAACCTACGAGCAGTACTTC
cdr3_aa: CASTGTGKISTYEQYF

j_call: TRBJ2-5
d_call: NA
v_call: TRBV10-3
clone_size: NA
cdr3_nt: TGTGCCATCAGCGCAGAGACCCAGTACTTC
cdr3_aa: CAISAETQYF

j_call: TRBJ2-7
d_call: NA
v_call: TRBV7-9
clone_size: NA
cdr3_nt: TGTGCCAGCAGATCGGAGGGGAGCTACGAGCAGTACTTC
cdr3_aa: CASRSEGSYEQYF

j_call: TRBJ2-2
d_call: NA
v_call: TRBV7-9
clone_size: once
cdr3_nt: TGTGCCAGCAGCTTAGTCAGGGTCGTGTACACCGGGGAGCTGTTTTTT
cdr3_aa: CASSLVRVVYTGELFF

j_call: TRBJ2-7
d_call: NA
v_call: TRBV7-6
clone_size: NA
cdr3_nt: TGTGCCAGCAGCACATACGCCGGGGGCGGCGAGCAGTACTTC
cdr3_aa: CASSTYAGGGEQYF

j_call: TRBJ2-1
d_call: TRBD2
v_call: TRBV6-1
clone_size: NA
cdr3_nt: TGTGCCAGCAGGCCGGGACTAGCGGCCTACAATGAGCAGTTCTTC
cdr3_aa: CASRPGLAAYNEQFF

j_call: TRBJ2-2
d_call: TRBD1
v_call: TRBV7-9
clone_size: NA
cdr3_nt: TGTGCCAGCAGCGCGCCGGTACAGGGGGCTCCCGGGGAGCTGTTTTTT
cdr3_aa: CASSAPVQGAPGELFF

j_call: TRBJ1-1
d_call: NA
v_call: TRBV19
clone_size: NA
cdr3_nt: TGTGCCAGTAGAGTGGGGGGTAACACTGAAGCTTTCTTT
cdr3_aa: CASRVGGNTEAFF

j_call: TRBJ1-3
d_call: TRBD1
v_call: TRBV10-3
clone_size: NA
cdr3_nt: TGTGCCATCAGTGCCGGCACAGGGGGATCTGGAAACACCATATATTTT
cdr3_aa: CAISAGTGGSGNTIYF

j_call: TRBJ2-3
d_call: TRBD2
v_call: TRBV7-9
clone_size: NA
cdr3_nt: TGTGCCTTAGCGGGAGGGCGCACAGATACGCAGTATTTT
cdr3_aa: CALAGGRTDTQYF

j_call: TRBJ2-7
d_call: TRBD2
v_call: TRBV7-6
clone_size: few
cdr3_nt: TGTGCCAGCAGCCAACTAGCGGGGTCCTACGAGCAGTACTTC
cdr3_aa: CASSQLAGSYEQYF

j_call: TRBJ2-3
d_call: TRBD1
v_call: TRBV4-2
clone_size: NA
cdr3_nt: TGTGCCAGCAGCCAAGAGAGGACAGGGGGCACTGATACGCAGTATTTT
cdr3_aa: CASSQERTGGTDTQYF

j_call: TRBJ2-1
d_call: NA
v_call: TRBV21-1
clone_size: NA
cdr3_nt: TGTGCCAGCAGCAATTGCGATCCGGAATACAATGAGCAGTTCTTC
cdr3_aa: CASSNCDPEYNEQFF

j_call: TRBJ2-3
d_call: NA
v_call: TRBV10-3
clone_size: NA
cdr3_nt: TGTGCCATCAGTTTACGGTCTAGCACAGATACGCAGTATTTT
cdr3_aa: CAISLRSSTDTQYF

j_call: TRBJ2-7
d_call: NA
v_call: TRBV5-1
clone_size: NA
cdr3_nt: TGCGCCAGCAGCCTGGGACCGTTCAACGAGCAGTACTTC
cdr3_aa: CASSLGPFNEQYF

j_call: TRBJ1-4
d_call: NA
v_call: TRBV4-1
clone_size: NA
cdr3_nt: TGCGCCAGCAGCGGCCCTCCGCCGTCTCCAACTAATGAAAAACTGTTTTTT
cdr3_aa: CASSGPPPSPTNEKLFF

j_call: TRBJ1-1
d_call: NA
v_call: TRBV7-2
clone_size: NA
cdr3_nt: TGTGCCAGCAGCTCCTGGGGATTTGAGACTGAAGCTTTCTTT
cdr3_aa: CASSSWGFETEAFF